This is a list of T cell receptor beta chains from one sample in a study of T cell responses to AZD1222 COVID-19 vaccine. Data came from immunoSEQ multiplex PCR; TCRdb stores just in-frame clones and leaves some out. The data contain approximately 140,000 clones, around 90% of them seen just once; the ten biggest clones take up about 3.2%. Here the sequenced sample was peripheral blood, taken 28 days after the second AZD1222 dose. These receptors were collected from an adult who received the AZD1222 COVID-19 vaccine. CDR3s include the opening cysteine and the closing phenylalanine or tryptophan. D genes are given only for firm matches. Expanded clones get a size class; other rows say once, few or many, or leave the size out.

d_call	j_call	v_call	clone_size	cdr3_length	cdr3_aa	cdr3_nt
-	TRBJ2-1	TRBV7-6	-	16	CASSLRGTGHYNEQFF	TGTGCCAGCAGCTTAAGGGGAACGGGACACTACAATGAGCAGTTCTTC
-	TRBJ1-2	TRBV11-2	-	15	CASSLDGKGDYGYTF	TGTGCCAGCAGCTTAGATGGTAAGGGGGACTATGGCTACACCTTC
-	TRBJ1-1	TRBV12-5	-	12	CASGLVRNEAFF	TGTGCTAGTGGTTTGGTTCGAAATGAAGCTTTCTTT
TRBD2	TRBJ2-1	TRBV7-8	-	20	CASSLVEGLAVLRDYNEQFF	TGTGCCAGCAGCTTAGTTGAGGGACTAGCGGTCCTGAGGGACTACAATGAGCAGTTCTTC
-	TRBJ1-5	TRBV12-3/TRBV12-4	-	13	CASRTWGNQPQHF	TGTGCCAGCAGAACGTGGGGCAATCAGCCCCAGCATTTT
-	TRBJ1-3	TRBV12-3/TRBV12-4	-	13	CASSFRGGNTIYF	TGTGCCAGCAGCTTCCGAGGTGGAAACACCATATATTTT
-	TRBJ2-2	TRBV27	-	16	CASSFQRQTNTGELFF	TGTGCCAGCAGTTTCCAAAGACAGACGAACACCGGGGAGCTGTTTTTT
-	TRBJ2-3	TRBV12-3/TRBV12-4	-	11	CASRFKVAQYF	TGTGCCAGCAGGTTCAAAGTAGCTCAGTATTTT
TRBD1	TRBJ1-2	TRBV7-9	-	15	CASSFGTDHNYGYTF	TGTGCCAGCAGTTTTGGGACAGACCATAACTATGGCTACACCTTC
-	TRBJ2-7	TRBV2	-	12	CASRGVFYEQYF	TGTGCCAGCAGGGGGGTCTTCTACGAGCAGTACTTC
TRBD1	TRBJ1-4	TRBV5-4	once	15	CASRPPGQGNEKLFF	TGTGCCAGCAGGCCTCCGGGACAGGGGAATGAAAAACTGTTTTTT
-	TRBJ1-3	TRBV30	-	15	CAWTAGRVSGNTIYF	TGTGCCTGGACGGCAGGGAGGGTCTCTGGAAACACCATATATTTT
TRBD2	TRBJ2-5	TRBV7-9	-	14	CASSGGGREETQYF	TGTGCCAGCAGCGGGGGGGGGAGAGAAGAGACCCAGTACTTC
-	TRBJ2-7	TRBV11-2	-	16	CASSLRALLSSYEQYF	TGTGCCAGCAGCTTACGGGCCCTCCTGAGCTCCTACGAGCAGTACTTC
TRBD1	TRBJ2-2	TRBV2	-	14	CASSLDRTTGELFF	TGTGCCAGCAGTCTGGACAGGACTACCGGGGAGCTGTTTTTT
-	TRBJ1-4	TRBV25-1	once	12	CASTRGSEKLFF	TGTGCCAGCACCCGGGGGAGTGAAAAACTGTTTTTT
TRBD1	TRBJ1-5	TRBV7-9	-	13	CASSRGLNQPQHF	TGTGCCAGCAGCAGGGGGCTTAATCAGCCCCAGCATTTT